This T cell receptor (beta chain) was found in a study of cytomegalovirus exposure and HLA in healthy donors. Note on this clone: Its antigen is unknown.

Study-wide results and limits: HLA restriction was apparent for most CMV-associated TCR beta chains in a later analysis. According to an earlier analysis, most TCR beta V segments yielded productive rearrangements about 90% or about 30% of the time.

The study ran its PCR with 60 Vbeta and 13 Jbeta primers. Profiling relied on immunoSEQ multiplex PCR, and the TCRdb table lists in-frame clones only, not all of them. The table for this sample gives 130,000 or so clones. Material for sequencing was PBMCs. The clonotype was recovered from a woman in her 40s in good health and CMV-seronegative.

The CDR3 DNA reads TGTGCCAGCAGTGTACCGGGACAGAGGCAGTACTTC. Translating it yields CASSVPGQRQYF. The V call is TRBV28, the J call TRBJ2-7; TRBD1 matches at 7 bases. CDR1 MDHEN and CDR2 SYDVKM come from the germline V gene. Trimming cost V 5 bases and J 9 bases; bases outside gene matches: 7. The length of the CDR3 is 12 residues.